This section outlines one TCR beta chain sequence together with its context. No cognate antigen has been identified for it. Per-base quality was not reported, and no clone a single base away is much larger than it. CDR1 and CDR2 are read off the germline V gene as MGHRA and YSYEKL. From cysteine to phenylalanine, the CDR3 is 14 amino acids long. CDR3 DNA is the only sequence kept; it has 42 bases, read in frame from the first base. Relative to germline, V is 0 bases shorter and J is 5 bases shorter, with 10 bases between their ends. This record comes from a study of shared clonotypes between healthy human individuals (dated by TCRdb to about 2020). In terms of the full investigation: A couple of women and three men aged 18 to 49 years were included in the cohort. For each donor, CD4 naive and CD4 memory were each given three plates, CD8 naive was given two plates, and CD8 memory was given one plate. Blood TCR repertoires of a handful of healthy adults were deeply sequenced to estimate repertoire size and the extent of clonotype sharing between individuals. Different laboratories and diverse techniques were used to prepare libraries and sequence TCR repertoires, to increase sequencing depth and limit assay-specific biases. Each donor's leukapheresis produced roughly between roughly 0.85 and 9.5 billion PBMCs.

TCR CDR3 regions were amplified from genomic DNA by multiplex PCR using the deep immunoSEQ assay. For each cell subset, the extracted genomic DNA was distributed evenly across all wells of several immunoSEQ 96-well plates, and each plate served as one replicate. For sorted subsets, around 0.2 ug of genomic DNA, equivalent to 25,000 to 35,000 T cell genomes, went into each replicate PCR. The purified libraries were quantified using a Qubit 3.0 fluorometer, sized with a Bioanalyzer 2100, and then quantified again using the KAPA Library Quantification kit. A separate single-read 150-cycle Illumina NextSeq 550 flow cell was used to sequence each immunoSEQ 96-well plate. Turning to the authors' computational methods: Because only junctional sequences without quality scores were contained in the immunoSEQ output, filtering matching that applied to full-length reads could not be performed. To assign V/J genes and CDR3, sequences were annotated against IMGT germline references using PyIR, a Python wrapper for IgBLAST v1.9. Reads were removed for weak V/J assignments (E-value above 1e-6), missing CDR3, stop codons, out-of-frame junctions, or ambiguous translated residues. V3J clonotypes were defined as sequences sharing an identical inferred V gene, J gene, and CDR3 amino acid sequence. Percentage overlap between repertoires was calculated by dividing the number of shared unique clonotypes by the size of the smaller repertoire. Repertoire richness was assessed with RTK rarefaction, the Chao1 estimator, and Recon v2.1 estimates of unobserved clonotypes. For all TCRbeta clonotypes obtained by the gDNA method from several donors, generation probabilities were computed with OLGA. As stored in TCRdb, this immuneACCESS dataset retains in-frame rearrangements with V and J assigned. A fraction of the clones does not appear; measured against another copy, unresolved V genes explain less than half of the discrepancy, and the remainder lacks a known reason. That table is the source of V, J and clone size, and D and trimming were worked out from the DNA. The sample table records 2 million or so clones; about 95% of these occur just once. Approximately 1.2% of the sample rests with the top ten.

What the work shows at the level of the full study, not this receptor alone: Higher generation probabilities were observed for clonotypes shared by all four sorted-subset donors than for non-shared clonotypes. Naive subsets generally had larger estimated clonotype richness than memory subsets did. Across four donors, approximately 4.9% of naive CD4, over 3% of naive CD8, 2% to 2.5% of memory CD4, and roughly 0.4% of memory CD8 clonotypes were shared. The genetic and exposure-history diversity represented was limited by the small number of donors. Pairwise subsampling indicated that sequencing depth was expected to affect the degree of clonotype sharing among donors. Incomplete sequencing was indicated by rarefaction of sorted-subset datasets, despite the large sequencing depth. Only blood was sampled, and tissue TCR repertoires likely differ from those in blood.

CD8 naive samples consisted of CD45RO-negative cells that were positively selected for CCR7, yielding a CD45RA+CCR7+ population without TemRA cells. Donors were healthy HIV-negative adults with no recently reported acute infections or vaccinations. Every donor was a Caucasian adult living in Nashville, Tennessee, USA. Blood was collected by leukapheresis, and PBMCs were isolated by Ficoll-Histopaque density gradient centrifugation and then cryopreserved in liquid nitrogen vapor phase. Purity and quantity of every magnetically sorted T cell population were checked by analytical flow cytometry. Genomic DNA was isolated from each sorted fraction and quantified by UV absorbance on a Nanodrop 2000c.

The chain joins TRBV4-1 to TRBJ1-1, with the D segment identity uncertain. The sequence was obtained from a man between 18 and 35 years old in good health. The sample consisted of naive CD8+ T cells sorted from blood. What the cell subset or site label conveys for this sample: CD45RA+CCR7+. The nucleotide sequence is TGCGCCAGCAGCCAAGATCGGGCAGTAACTGAAGCTTTCTTT. The resulting protein is CASSQDRAVTEAFF.